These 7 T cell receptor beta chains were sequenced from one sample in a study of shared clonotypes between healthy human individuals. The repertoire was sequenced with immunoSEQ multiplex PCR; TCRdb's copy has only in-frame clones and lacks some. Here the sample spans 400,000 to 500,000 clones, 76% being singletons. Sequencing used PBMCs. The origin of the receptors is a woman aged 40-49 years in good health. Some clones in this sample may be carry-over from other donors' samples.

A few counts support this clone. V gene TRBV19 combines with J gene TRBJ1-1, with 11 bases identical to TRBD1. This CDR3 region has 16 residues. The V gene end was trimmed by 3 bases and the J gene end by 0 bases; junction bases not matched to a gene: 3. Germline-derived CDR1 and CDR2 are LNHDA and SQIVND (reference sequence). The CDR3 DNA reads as TGTGCCAGTAGTATGGGGACAGGGGGTATGAACACTGAAGCTTTCTTT. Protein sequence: CASSMGTGGMNTEAFF.

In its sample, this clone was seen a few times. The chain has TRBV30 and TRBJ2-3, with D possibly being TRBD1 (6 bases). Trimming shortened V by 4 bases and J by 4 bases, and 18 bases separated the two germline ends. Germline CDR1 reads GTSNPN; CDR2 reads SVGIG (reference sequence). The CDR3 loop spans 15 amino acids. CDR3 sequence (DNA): TGTGCCTGGAATCAGAGGACCAGGGGCCCAGATACGCAGTATTTT. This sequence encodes CAWNQRTRGPDTQYF.

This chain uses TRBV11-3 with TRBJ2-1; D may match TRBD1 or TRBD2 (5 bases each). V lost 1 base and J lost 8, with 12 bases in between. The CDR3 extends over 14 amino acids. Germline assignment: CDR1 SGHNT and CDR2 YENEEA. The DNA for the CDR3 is TGTGCCAGCAGCTTAGGGGCAGGGAGCGATGAGCAGTTCTTC. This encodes CASSLGAGSDEQFF.

This CDR3 is CASSLGSGVTEAFF. CDR3 sequence (DNA): TGTGCCAGCAGCTTAGGTTCTGGGGTCACTGAAGCTTTCTTT. The chain joins TRBV7-9 to TRBJ1-1; D is unresolved. V was shortened by 1 base and J by 4 bases, with 10 bases between the two germline ends. Germline values: CDR1 SEHNR, CDR2 FQNEAQ (reference sequence). The CDR3 spans 14 residues.

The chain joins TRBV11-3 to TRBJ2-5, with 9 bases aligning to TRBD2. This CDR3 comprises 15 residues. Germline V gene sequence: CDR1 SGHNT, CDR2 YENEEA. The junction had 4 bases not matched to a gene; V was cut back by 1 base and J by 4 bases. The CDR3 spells CASSLGSGGRETQYF. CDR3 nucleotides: TGTGCCAGCAGCTTAGGCAGCGGGGGGCGAGAGACCCAGTACTTC.

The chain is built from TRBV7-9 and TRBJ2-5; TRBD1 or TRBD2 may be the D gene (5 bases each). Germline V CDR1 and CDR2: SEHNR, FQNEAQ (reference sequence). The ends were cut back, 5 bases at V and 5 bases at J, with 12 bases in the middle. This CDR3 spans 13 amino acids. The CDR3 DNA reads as TGTGCCAGCAGCCGAGGGGCCTGGGAGACCCAGTACTTC. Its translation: CASSRGAWETQYF.

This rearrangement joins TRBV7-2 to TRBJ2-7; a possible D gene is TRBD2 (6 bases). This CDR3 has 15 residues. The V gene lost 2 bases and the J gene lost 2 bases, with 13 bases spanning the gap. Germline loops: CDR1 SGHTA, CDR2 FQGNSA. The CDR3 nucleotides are TGTGCCAGCAGCTTATCTCCGGGGGATGCCTACGAGCAGTACTTC. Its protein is CASSLSPGDAYEQYF.